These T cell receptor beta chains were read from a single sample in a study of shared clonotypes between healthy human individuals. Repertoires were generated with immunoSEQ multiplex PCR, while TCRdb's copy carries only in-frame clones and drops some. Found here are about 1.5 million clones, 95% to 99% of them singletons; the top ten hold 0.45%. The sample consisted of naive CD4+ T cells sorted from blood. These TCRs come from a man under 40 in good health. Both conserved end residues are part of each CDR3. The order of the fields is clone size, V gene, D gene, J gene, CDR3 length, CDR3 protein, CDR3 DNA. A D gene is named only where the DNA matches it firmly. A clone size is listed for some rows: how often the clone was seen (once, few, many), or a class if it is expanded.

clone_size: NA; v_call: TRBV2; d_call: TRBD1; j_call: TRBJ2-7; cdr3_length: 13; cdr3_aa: CASSDEGQGGGYF; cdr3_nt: TGTGCCAGCAGCGATGAAGGACAGGGAGGTGGGTACTTC
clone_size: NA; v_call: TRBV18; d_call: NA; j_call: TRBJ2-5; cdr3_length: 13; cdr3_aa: CASSPLEGETQYF; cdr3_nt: TGTGCCAGCTCACCACTGGAGGGAGAGACCCAGTACTTC
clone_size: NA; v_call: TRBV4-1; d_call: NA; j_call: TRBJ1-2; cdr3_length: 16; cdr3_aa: CASSQEGTSLNYGYTF; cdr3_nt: TGCGCCAGCAGCCAAGAGGGGACAAGCTTAAACTATGGCTACACCTTC
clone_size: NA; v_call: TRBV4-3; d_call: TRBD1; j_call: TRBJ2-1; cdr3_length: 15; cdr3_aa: CASRRDRGSYNEQFF; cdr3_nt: TGCGCCAGCAGAAGGGACAGGGGCTCCTACAATGAGCAGTTCTTC
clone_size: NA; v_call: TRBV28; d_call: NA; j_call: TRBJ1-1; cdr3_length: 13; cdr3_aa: CASTGRMNTEAFF; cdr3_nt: TGTGCCAGCACGGGCAGGATGAACACTGAAGCTTTCTTT
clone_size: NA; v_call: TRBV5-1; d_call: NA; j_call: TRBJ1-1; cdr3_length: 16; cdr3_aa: CASSLGPMGKNTEAFF; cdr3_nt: TGCGCCAGCAGCTTGGGCCCCATGGGGAAGAACACTGAAGCTTTCTTT
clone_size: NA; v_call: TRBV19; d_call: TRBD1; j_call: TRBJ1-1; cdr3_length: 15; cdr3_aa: CASSITGQGHLEAFF; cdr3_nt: TGTGCCAGTAGTATAACGGGACAGGGGCACTTAGAAGCTTTCTTT
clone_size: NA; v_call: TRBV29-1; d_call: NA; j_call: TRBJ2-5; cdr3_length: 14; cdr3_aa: CSVRMAASQETQYF; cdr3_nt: TGCAGCGTTAGAATGGCAGCGTCCCAAGAGACCCAGTACTTC
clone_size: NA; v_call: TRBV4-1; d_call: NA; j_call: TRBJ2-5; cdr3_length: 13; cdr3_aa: CASSQDRGQTQYF; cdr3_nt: TGCGCCAGCAGCCAAGATCGGGGACAGACCCAGTACTTC
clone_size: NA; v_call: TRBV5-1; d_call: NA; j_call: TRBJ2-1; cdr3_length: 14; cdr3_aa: CASSLGQGYNEQFF; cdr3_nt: TGCGCCAGCAGCTTGGGGCAGGGCTACAATGAGCAGTTCTTC
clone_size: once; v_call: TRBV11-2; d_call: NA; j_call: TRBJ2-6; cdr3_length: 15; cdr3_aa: CASSPRGSGANVLTF; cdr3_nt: TGTGCCAGCAGCCCAAGGGGGTCTGGGGCCAACGTCCTGACTTTC
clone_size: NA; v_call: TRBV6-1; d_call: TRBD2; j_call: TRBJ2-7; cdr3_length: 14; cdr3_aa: CASSESGSSYEQYF; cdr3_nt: TGTGCCAGCAGTGAAAGCGGGAGCTCCTACGAGCAGTACTTC
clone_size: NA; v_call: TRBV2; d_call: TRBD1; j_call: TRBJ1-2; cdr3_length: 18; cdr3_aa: CASSLSRDRVESNYGYTF; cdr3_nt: TGTGCCAGCAGCCTGTCCCGGGACAGGGTAGAATCTAACTATGGCTACACCTTC
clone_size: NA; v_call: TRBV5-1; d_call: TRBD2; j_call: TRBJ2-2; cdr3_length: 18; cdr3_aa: CASSLSGLLAGGRGELFF; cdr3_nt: TGCGCCAGCAGCTTAAGCGGTTTACTAGCGGGAGGTCGCGGGGAGCTGTTTTTT
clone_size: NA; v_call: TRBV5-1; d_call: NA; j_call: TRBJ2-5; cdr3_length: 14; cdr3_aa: CASSLGLETETQYF; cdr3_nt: TGCGCCAGCAGCTTGGGGCTAGAAACAGAGACCCAGTACTTC
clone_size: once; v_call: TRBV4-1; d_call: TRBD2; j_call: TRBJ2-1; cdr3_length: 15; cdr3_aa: CASSQGLAGGGEQFF; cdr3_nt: TGCGCCAGCAGCCAAGGACTAGCGGGAGGCGGTGAGCAGTTCTTC
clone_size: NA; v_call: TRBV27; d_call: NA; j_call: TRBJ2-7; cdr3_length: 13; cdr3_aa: CASSLVPNYEQYF; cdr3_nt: TGTGCCAGCAGTTTAGTCCCGAACTACGAGCAGTACTTC